This TCR beta chain was obtained from a study of technical replicates of blood from a few donors. The CDR3 spans 19 residues. The germline gives CDR1 SEHNR, CDR2 FQNEAQ (reference sequence). Trimming at V came to 5 bases and at J to 6 bases, leaving 19 bases not matched to a gene. A single count supports this clone. The table came from immunoSEQ multiplex PCR; TCRdb's copy has only in-frame clones and leaves some out. The table has approximately 81,000 clones, 80% to 90% seen once; the top ten hold around 3.9%. Sequencing was done on a sample of PBMCs. The origin of this receptor is a human donor in good health. Some clones in this sample may be carry-over from other donors' samples. The chain carries TRBV7-9 and TRBJ2-1, with 10 bases that match TRBD2. CDR3 sequence: CASSKGVAGGLGGLNEQFF. CDR3 DNA: TGTGCCAGCAGCAAAGGAGTAGCGGGGGGCCTTGGGGGACTCAATGAGCAGTTCTTC.